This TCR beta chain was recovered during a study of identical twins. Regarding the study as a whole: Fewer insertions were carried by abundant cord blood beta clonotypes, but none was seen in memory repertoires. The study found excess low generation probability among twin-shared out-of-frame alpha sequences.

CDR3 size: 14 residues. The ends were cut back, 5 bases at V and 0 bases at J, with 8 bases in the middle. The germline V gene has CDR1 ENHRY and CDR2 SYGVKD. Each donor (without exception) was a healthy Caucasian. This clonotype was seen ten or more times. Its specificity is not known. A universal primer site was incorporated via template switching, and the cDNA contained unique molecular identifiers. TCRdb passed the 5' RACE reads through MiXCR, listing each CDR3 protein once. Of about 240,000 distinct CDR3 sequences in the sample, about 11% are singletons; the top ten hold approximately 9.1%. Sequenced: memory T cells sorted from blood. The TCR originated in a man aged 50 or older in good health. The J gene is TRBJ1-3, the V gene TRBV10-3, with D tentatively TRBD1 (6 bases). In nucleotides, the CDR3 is TGTGCCATCAGTAAGGACAGCTCTGGAAACACCATATATTTT. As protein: CAISKDSSGNTIYF.